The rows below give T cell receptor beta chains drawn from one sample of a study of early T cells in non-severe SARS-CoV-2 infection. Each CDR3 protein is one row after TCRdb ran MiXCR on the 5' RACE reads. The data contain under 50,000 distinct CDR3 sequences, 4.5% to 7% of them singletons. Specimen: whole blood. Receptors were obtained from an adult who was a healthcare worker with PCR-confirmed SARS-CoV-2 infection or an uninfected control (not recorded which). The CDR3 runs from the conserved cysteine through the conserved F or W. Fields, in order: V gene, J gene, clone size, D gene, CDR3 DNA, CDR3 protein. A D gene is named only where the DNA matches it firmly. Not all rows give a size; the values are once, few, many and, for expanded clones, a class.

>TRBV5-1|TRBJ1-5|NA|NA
TGCGCCAGCAGCTTGGGGGGCAGTAACAATCAGCCCCAGCATTTT
CASSLGGSNNQPQHF
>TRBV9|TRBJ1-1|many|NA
TGTGCCAGCAGCGTAGACGTGTACACTGAAGCTTTCTTT
CASSVDVYTEAFF
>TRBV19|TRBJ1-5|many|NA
TGTGCCAGTAGATGGGAAGCAGCCCAGCCCCAGCATTTT
CASRWEAAQPQHF
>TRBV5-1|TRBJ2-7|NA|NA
TGCGCCAGCAGCTTGGTTCTGGGGGCTGACGAGCAGTACTTC
CASSLVLGADEQYF
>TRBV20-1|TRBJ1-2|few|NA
TGCAGTGCTGAAAACGGGGGGAGCCTCTATGGCTACACCTTC
CSAENGGSLYGYTF
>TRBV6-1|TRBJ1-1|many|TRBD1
TGTGCCAGCAGTCTCCGACAGGGTTGGGCGGACACTGAAGCTTTCTTT
CASSLRQGWADTEAFF
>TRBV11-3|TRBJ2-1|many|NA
TGTGCCAGCAGCTTAGGCACCCTGGGGCCAGTGAAGCAGTTCTTC
CASSLGTLGPVKQFF
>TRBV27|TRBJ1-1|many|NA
TGTGCCAGCAGCCCCCTGAGGGGAGGGGGTGGCACTGAAGCTTTCTTT
CASSPLRGGGGTEAFF
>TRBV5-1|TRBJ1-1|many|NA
TGCGCCAGCAGCTTGGTGACGGGTGGCACTGAAGCTTTCTTT
CASSLVTGGTEAFF
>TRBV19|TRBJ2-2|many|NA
TGTGCCAGTACTTTCCTCGGGGAGCTGTTTTTT
CASTFLGELFF
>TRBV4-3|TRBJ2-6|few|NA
TGCGCCAGCAGCCATGGGGACGAATGGGCTGGGGCCAACGTCCTGACTTTC
CASSHGDEWAGANVLTF
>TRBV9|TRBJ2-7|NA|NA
TGTGCCAGCAGCCGGGACATAATTACCGAGCAGTACTTC
CASSRDIITEQYF
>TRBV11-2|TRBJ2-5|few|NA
TGTGCCAGCAGCTTAGGCAGCAAGAAACAAGAGACCCAGTACTTC
CASSLGSKKQETQYF
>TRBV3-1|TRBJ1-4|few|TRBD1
TGTGTCAGCAGCCAAGGGGGACAGGGGTCATCTAATGAAAAACTGTTTTTT
CVSSQGGQGSSNEKLFF
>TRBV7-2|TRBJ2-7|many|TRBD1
TGTGCCAGCAGTAAACCGGGACAGCCCGAGCAGTACTTC
CASSKPGQPEQYF
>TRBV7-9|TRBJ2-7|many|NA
TGTGCCAGCAGCTTAGTAGTATACGAGCAGTACTTC
CASSLVVYEQYF
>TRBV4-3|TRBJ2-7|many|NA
TGCGCCAGCAGCAGGGGATCCGAAAGTGAGCAGTACTTC
CASSRGSESEQYF
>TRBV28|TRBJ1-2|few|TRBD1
TGTGCCAGCAGACCCGGGACAGGGTCAAACTATGGCTACACCTTC
CASRPGTGSNYGYTF
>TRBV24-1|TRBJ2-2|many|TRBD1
TGTGCCACCAGTGATTTGCGACAGGGGGCCACCGGGGAGCTGTTTTTT
CATSDLRQGATGELFF
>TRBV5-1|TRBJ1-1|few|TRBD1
TGCGCCAGCAGCCCAACAGGGGGCCTCACTGAAGCTTTCTTT
CASSPTGGLTEAFF
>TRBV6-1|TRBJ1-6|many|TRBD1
TGTGCCAGCAGCGTTATTATGACAGGGGACAATTCACCCCTCCACTTT
CASSVIMTGDNSPLHF
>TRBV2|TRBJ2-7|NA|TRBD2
TGTGCCAGCAGTGGACTAGCGGGTGCCTTAGTGGAGCAGTACTTC
CASSGLAGALVEQYF
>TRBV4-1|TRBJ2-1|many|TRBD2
TGCGCCAGCAGCCACTATGAGCGGGGAACCCCCTACAATGAGCAGTTCTTC
CASSHYERGTPYNEQFF
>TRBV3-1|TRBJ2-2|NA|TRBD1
TGTGCCAGCAGCCCAAGGGACAGGGGCGAGAACGGGGAGCTGTTTTTT
CASSPRDRGENGELFF
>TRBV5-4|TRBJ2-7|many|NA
TGTGCCAGCAGCGCAGCATCCTACGAGCAGTACTTC
CASSAASYEQYF
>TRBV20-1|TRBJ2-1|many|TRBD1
TGCAGTGGGGGCAGGGGGCCCCAGCAGTTCTTC
CSGGRGPQQFF
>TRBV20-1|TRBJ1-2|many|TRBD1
TGCAGTGCCCAAGGGCAGGGGGATAATGGAAAGGGCTACACCTTC
CSAQGQGDNGKGYTF
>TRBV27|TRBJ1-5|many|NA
TGTGCCAGCAGGCCGTTAGACGTGGACAGCAATCAGCCCCAGCATTTT
CASRPLDVDSNQPQHF
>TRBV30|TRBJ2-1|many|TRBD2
TGTGCCTGGAGGGCAGCGGGGGGTCGCTCCTACAATGAGCAGTTCTTC
CAWRAAGGRSYNEQFF
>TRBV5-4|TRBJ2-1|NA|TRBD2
TGTGCCAGCAGCCCGGGACTAGCGACTGAGCAGTTCTTC
CASSPGLATEQFF
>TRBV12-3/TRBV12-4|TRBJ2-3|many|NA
TGTGCCAGCAGTTCCGGGGGTCCGGCAGATACGCAGTATTTT
CASSSGGPADTQYF
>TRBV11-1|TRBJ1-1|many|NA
TGTGCCAGCAGCTTCCTTTTGACGGGCACTGAAGCTTTCTTT
CASSFLLTGTEAFF
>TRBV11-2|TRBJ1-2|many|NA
TGTGCCAGCAGCTTCTACCGGGACGGAAACTATGGCTACACCTTC
CASSFYRDGNYGYTF
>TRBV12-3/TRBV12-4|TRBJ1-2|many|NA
TGTGCCAGCAGTTTGGGAGGCGGGGGCTACACCTTC
CASSLGGGGYTF
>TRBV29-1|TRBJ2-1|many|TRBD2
TGCAGCGTTGCCAGCGGGAGGGCCAATGAGCAGTTCTTC
CSVASGRANEQFF
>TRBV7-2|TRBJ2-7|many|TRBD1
TGTGCCAGCAGCGTCTCCGGGACAGGAGGAGCCTACGAGCAGTACTTC
CASSVSGTGGAYEQYF
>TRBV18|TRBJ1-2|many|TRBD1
TGTGCCAGCTCACCAACAGGGGACAGCTATGGCTACACCTTC
CASSPTGDSYGYTF
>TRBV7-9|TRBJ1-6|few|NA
TGTGCCAGCAGCTTACTAAGTCCGAATTCACCCCTCCACTTT
CASSLLSPNSPLHF
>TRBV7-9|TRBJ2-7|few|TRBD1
TGTGCCAGCAGCCGAGGAGGAAAGATACAGGGGGTTCCCTACGAGCAGTACTTC
CASSRGGKIQGVPYEQYF
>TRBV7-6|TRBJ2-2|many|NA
TGTGCCAGCAGCCCCCAGGGGGAGGGAATAAACACCGGGGAGCTGTTTTTT
CASSPQGEGINTGELFF
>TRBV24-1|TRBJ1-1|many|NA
TGTGCCACCAGTGACGGACCCACTGCAAGGGGCTTT
CATSDGPTARGF
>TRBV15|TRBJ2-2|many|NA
TGTGCCACCAGCAGGGGGGGACGGATGAACACCGGGGAGCTGTTTTTT
CATSRGGRMNTGELFF
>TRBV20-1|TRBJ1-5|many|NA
TGCAGTGCTAGTCGACAGATCAATCAGCCCCAGCATTTT
CSASRQINQPQHF
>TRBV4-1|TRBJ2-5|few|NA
TGCGCCAGCAGCCAGGACCAGCAGGGGGGCAGCGAGACCCAGTACTTC
CASSQDQQGGSETQYF
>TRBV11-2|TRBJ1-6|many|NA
TGTGCCAGCAGCTTGCTGTCAACAGGCAATTCACCCCTCCACTTT
CASSLLSTGNSPLHF
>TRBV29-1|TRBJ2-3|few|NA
TGCAGCGGGCTGGACGGGGCGGGCACAGATACGCAGTATTTT
CSGLDGAGTDTQYF
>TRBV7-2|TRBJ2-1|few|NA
TGTGCCAGCACCGTGGGAGGCTCCTACAATGAGCAGTTCTTC
CASTVGGSYNEQFF
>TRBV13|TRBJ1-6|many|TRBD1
TGTGCCAGCAGCCGGACAGGGGTTTCACCCCTCCACTTT
CASSRTGVSPLHF
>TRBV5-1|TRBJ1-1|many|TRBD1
TGCGCCAGCAGCTTGGGCAAGGAGGGACAGGAGACTTTCTTT
CASSLGKEGQETFF